Following are 29 T cell receptor beta chains from one sample sequenced in a study of neoadjuvant nivolumab and ipilimumab in lung cancer. Method: immunoSEQ multiplex PCR; TCRdb's copy keeps in-frame clones and lacks some. Seen here are more than 25,000 clones, around 83% observed once, and the top ten hold over 8%. Sequencing was performed on tumor tissue, taken after neoadjuvant nivolumab, alone or with ipilimumab, at or shortly before surgery. These receptors were collected from an adult with non-small cell lung cancer.

The chain has TRBV7-6 and TRBJ2-3, with TRBD2 matching over 7 bases. There are 14 residues in the CDR3. V dropped 1 base and J dropped 5; count of bases not matched to a gene: 3. In germline, CDR1 is SGHVS, CDR2 FNYEAQ. The CDR3 nucleotides read TGTGCCAGCAGCTTAGGCGGGGGTGGAGATACGCAGTATTTT. Translation gives CASSLGGGGDTQYF. Full variable domain (missing parts from reference TRBV7-6 and TRBJ2-3): GAGVSQSPRYKVTKRGQDVALRCDPISGHVSLYWYRQALGQGPEFLTYFNYEAQQDKSGLPNDRFSAERPEGSISTLTIQRTEQRDSAMYRCASSLGGGGDTQYFGPGTRLTVL.

This clone was found a few times. V and J are TRBV7-2 and TRBJ1-5, with D possibly being TRBD1 (5 bases). Germline values: CDR1 SGHTA, CDR2 FQGNSA. V was shortened by 3 bases and J by 7 bases, with 13 bases between the two germline ends. CDR3 length: 14 amino acids. This CDR3 is CASSFAGWNQPQHF. For the CDR3, the DNA is TGTGCCAGCAGCTTTGCAGGGTGGAACCAGCCCCAGCATTTT.

The J gene is TRBJ2-3, the V gene TRBV7-9; 8 nucleotides match TRBD1. The V and J ends lost 5 bases and 5 bases, in that order; junction bases with no gene match: 6. This CDR3 is 14 amino acids long. Germline values: CDR1 SEHNR, CDR2 FQNEAQ (reference sequence). This chain's CDR3 is CASSQTGVQDTQYF. For the CDR3, the DNA is TGTGCCAGCAGCCAGACAGGGGTGCAAGATACGCAGTATTTT.

The chain uses TRBV5-1 and TRBJ1-2, with 11 nucleotides matching TRBD1. Germline assignment: CDR1 SGHRS and CDR2 YFSETQ. Trimming cost V 4 bases and J 6 bases; bases outside gene matches: 5. This CDR3 is built from 14 residues. The CDR3 spells CASSRDRGTDGYTF. CDR3 coding DNA: TGCGCCAGCAGCCGGGACAGGGGGACGGATGGCTACACCTTC.

The chain uses TRBV2 and TRBJ2-7; a possible D gene is TRBD1 (6 bases). The CDR3 totals 15 residues. Germline CDR1 reads SNHLY; CDR2 reads FYNNEI. V was shortened by 7 bases and J by 3 bases, with 19 bases between the two germline ends. This CDR3 reads CASTLSQGKLYEQYF. CDR3 sequence (DNA): TGTGCCAGCACCCTCTCCCAGGGGAAGCTCTACGAGCAGTACTTC.

The chain carries TRBV5-1 and TRBJ1-4; the D gene is possibly TRBD1 (6 bases). The ends were cut back, 7 bases at V and 4 bases at J, with 14 bases in the middle. The CDR3 is 14 amino acids. Germline V gene data show CDR1 as SGHRS and CDR2 as YFSETQ. CDR3 sequence (DNA): TGCGCCAGCGCCGCGGGGGCGAATAATGAAAAACTGTTTTTT. This gives the protein CASAAGANNEKLFF. Based on the CDR3 plus reference TRBV5-1 and TRBJ1-4, the full variable domain is KAGVTQTPRYLIKTRGQQVTLSCSPISGHRSVSWYQQTPGQGLQFLFEYFSETQRNKGNFPGRFSGRQFSNSRSEMNVSTLELGDSALYLCASAAGANNEKLFFGSGTQLSVL.

The rearrangement uses TRBV5-1 and TRBJ2-7; a weak D match, TRBD1 (5 bases). The CDR3 totals 14 residues. Per the germline V gene, CDR1 is SGHRS and CDR2 is YFSETQ. V lost 0 bases to trimming and J lost 5 bases, with 12 bases between them. As DNA, the CDR3 is TGCGCCAGCAGCTTGGGCCAGGGCGTCGACGAGCAGTACTTC. As protein: CASSLGQGVDEQYF.

To note about this clone: The junction departs from germline at one end; a sequencing error may be responsible. CDR3 amino acids: CASSSLSKGGF. The CDR3 region has the DNA TGTGCCAGCAGTTCCTTAAGCAAGGGGGGCTTC. The chain employs TRBV2 and TRBJ1-2; D is possibly TRBD1 (6 bases). The CDR3 extends over 11 amino acids. Germline V gives CDR1 SNHLY, CDR2 FYNNEI.

This chain links TRBV9 with TRBJ1-1; D remains unclear. Germline V gene sequence: CDR1 SGDLS, CDR2 YYNGEE. V shed 2 bases and J shed 4 bases, with 9 bases lying between them. There are 13 residues in the CDR3. The CDR3 sequence is CASSVRSGTEAFF. CDR3 coding DNA: TGTGCCAGCAGCGTCAGGTCGGGCACTGAAGCTTTCTTT. Variable domain in full (rest from reference TRBV9 and TRBJ1-1): DSGVTQTPKHLITATGQRVTLRCSPRSGDLSVYWYQQSLDQGLQFLIQYYNGEERAKGNILERFSAQQFPDLHSELNLSSLELGDSALYFCASSVRSGTEAFFGQGTRLTVV.

The chain uses TRBV9 and TRBJ1-3, with D possibly TRBD1 on 6 matching bases. This CDR3 is 15 amino acids long. Germline-derived CDR1 and CDR2 are SGDLS and YYNGEE. The V and J ends lost 0 bases and 5 bases respectively, with 12 bases between them. Written as DNA, the CDR3 is TGTGCCAGCAGCGTAGAGAGGACAGTAAGAAACACCATATATTTT. This gives the protein CASSVERTVRNTIYF.

The V call is TRBV18, the J call TRBJ2-3; D is perhaps TRBD1 (6 bases). Trimming left V 0 bases short and J 2 bases short, with 9 bases between. Germline-derived CDR1 and CDR2 are KGHSH and LQKENI. The CDR3 extends over 15 amino acids. Here the CDR3 DNA reads TGTGCCAGCTCACCACCGAGGGGGTTCACAGATACGCAGTATTTT. Translating it yields CASSPPRGFTDTQYF.

The chain couples TRBV6-1 to TRBJ2-7; the match to TRBD1 covers 9 bases. The germline CDR1 and CDR2 sequences are MNHNS and SASEGT. V shed 2 bases, J shed 5 bases, and the junction held 10 bases outside the gene matches. The CDR3 consists of 16 residues. The CDR3 region is CASSETGGASRDEQYF. CDR3 coding DNA: TGTGCCAGCAGTGAAACAGGGGGCGCTTCGCGGGACGAGCAGTACTTC.

The chain combines TRBV14 with TRBJ2-5; the D is unclear. The germline CDR1 and CDR2 sequences are SGHDN and FVKESK. Trimming shortened V by 0 bases and J by 1 base, and 3 bases separated the two germline ends. This CDR3 is built from 13 residues. The CDR3 DNA follows: TGTGCCAGCAGCCAAGATCTCCAAGAGACCCAGTACTTC. Translated: CASSQDLQETQYF.

The rearrangement joins TRBV6-4 to TRBJ2-1; TRBD2 matches 8 bases. Trimming cost V 5 bases and J 2 bases; bases outside gene matches: 5. The length of the CDR3 is 15 residues. Germline values: CDR1 MRHNA, CDR2 SNTAGT. The CDR3 sequence: CASSLGSGAYNEQFF. The CDR3 DNA sequence: TGTGCCAGCAGTCTAGGTAGCGGGGCCTACAATGAGCAGTTCTTC.

This clone was seen once. This sequence joins TRBV5-1 and TRBJ2-7; D gene ambiguous. V was cut by 3 bases and J by 2 bases, with 0 bases left in between. Germline V CDR1 and CDR2: SGHRS, YFSETQ. CDR3 size: 10 residues. As DNA, the CDR3 is TGCGCCAGCAGCTCCTACGAGCAGTACTTC. This translates into CASSSYEQYF.

The chain recombines TRBV9 with TRBJ1-1; D not certain. This CDR3 has 15 amino acids. CDR1 SGDLS and CDR2 YYNGEE come from the germline V gene. The ends were cut back, 0 bases at V and 4 bases at J, with 13 bases in the middle. This CDR3 reads CASSVVAASGTEAFF. CDR3 nucleotide sequence: TGTGCCAGCAGCGTAGTGGCCGCCTCGGGCACTGAAGCTTTCTTT.

A single count supports this clone. DNA for the CDR3: TGTGCCAGCTCGGTACAGGGAGACGGAAACACCATATATTTT. Amino acids: CASSVQGDGNTIYF. This chain uses TRBV18 with TRBJ1-3, with D maybe TRBD1 (6 bases). V lost 6 bases, J lost 4 bases, and 13 bases lay in between. This CDR3 spans 14 amino acids. Germline loops: CDR1 KGHSH, CDR2 LQKENI.

The chain recombines TRBV6-6 with TRBJ2-1, with TRBD2 matching over 11 bases. Trimming took 2 bases from V and 10 from J; bases not matched to a gene: 10. The germline V gene encodes CDR1 MNHNY and CDR2 SVGAGI (reference sequence). The CDR3 is 16 residues long. This CDR3 is CASSYGRTSGSEEQFF. The CDR3 DNA sequence: TGTGCCAGCAGTTACGGGCGAACTAGCGGGAGTGAAGAGCAGTTCTTC.

The rearrangement links TRBV18 to TRBJ1-2; TRBD1 might be the D (6 bases). V lost 1 base to trimming and J lost 6 bases, with 12 bases between them. Germline CDR1 and CDR2: KGHSH and LQKENI. The CDR3 covers 14 residues. The CDR3 DNA is TGTGCCAGCTCACCACGGTCAGGGGATGATGGCTACACCTTC. Its translation: CASSPRSGDDGYTF.

This clone showed up just a few times. The chain uses TRBV4-1 and TRBJ2-3, with 11 bases lining up with TRBD2. Looked up from germline, CDR1 is MGHRA and CDR2 is YSYEKL. V lost 5 bases and J lost 3; bases outside the gene matches: 7. This CDR3 has 16 residues. The CDR3 reads CASSTLAGVETDTQYF. DNA for the CDR3: TGCGCCAGCAGCACACTAGCGGGAGTCGAAACAGATACGCAGTATTTT.

The DNA for the CDR3 is TGCGCCAGCAGCTCGACTAGCCCAACGGACGAGCAGTACTTC. Protein: CASSSTSPTDEQYF. The rearrangement uses TRBV5-1 and TRBJ2-7, with 7 bases matching TRBD2. V trimming: 3 bases; J trimming: 5 bases; junction bases outside the gene matches: 8. There are 14 residues in the CDR3. Germline lookup yields CDR1 SGHRS and CDR2 YFSETQ. Full variable domain (remainder filled in from reference TRBV5-1 and TRBJ2-7): KAGVTQTPRYLIKTRGQQVTLSCSPISGHRSVSWYQQTPGQGLQFLFEYFSETQRNKGNFPGRFSGRQFSNSRSEMNVSTLELGDSALYLCASSSTSPTDEQYFGPGTRLTVT.

The CDR3, as DNA: TGCGCCAGCAGCTTGCTGGACCCAGATACGCAGTATTTT. It is translated as CASSLLDPDTQYF. This sequence joins TRBV5-1 and TRBJ2-3; D is undetermined. The CDR3 loop spans 13 amino acids. Deletions cut 1 base from V and 4 bases from J, with 7 bases between. Germline V lookup: CDR1 SGHRS, CDR2 YFSETQ.

This clone has only one observation. CDR3 loop: CASRPPAANYGYTF. In DNA form, the CDR3 reads TGTGCCAGCAGGCCCCCCGCCGCTAACTATGGCTACACCTTC. The chain is built from TRBV28 and TRBJ1-2; D gene unclear. Trimming cost V 6 bases and J 0 bases, with 11 bases left between them. Germline-derived CDR1 and CDR2 are MDHEN and SYDVKM. The CDR3 spans 14 residues.

The chain is built from TRBV5-4 and TRBJ2-5; tentative D call: TRBD1 (5 bases). This CDR3 spans 13 amino acids. CDR1 is SGHNT and CDR2 is YYREEE in the germline V gene (reference sequence). With 5 bases removed from V and 5 bases from J, the gap between germline ends came to 13 bases. CDR3 protein: CASRSGPGETQYF. In DNA form, the CDR3 reads TGTGCCAGCAGGTCCGGGCCAGGGGAGACCCAGTACTTC.

The CDR3 sequence: CASSPADTEAFF. CDR3 DNA: TGTGCCAGCAGCCCCGCCGACACTGAAGCTTTCTTT. The chain is built from TRBV4-2 and TRBJ1-1; D gene unclear. The CDR3 runs 12 residues. Germline V gene lookup returns CDR1 LGHNA and CDR2 YNFKEQ. V shed 4 bases and J shed 3 bases, with 6 bases lying between them.

The CDR3 region has the DNA TGTGCCAGCAGCCTAACCGCCGGGACTAGCGGGAGAGGCAACGAGCAGTACTTC. It codes for CASSLTAGTSGRGNEQYF. The V call is TRBV13, the J call TRBJ2-7; 14 positions match TRBD2. CDR3 length equals 18 residues. Per germline, CDR1 PRHDT and CDR2 FYEKMQ (reference sequence). V lost 5 bases, J lost 5 bases, and 14 bases stayed unmatched.

V gene TRBV9 combines with J gene TRBJ2-7; 8 bases agree with TRBD2. This CDR3 contains 14 residues. Germline V CDR1 and CDR2: SGDLS, YYNGEE. The J segment lost 5 bases and the V segment lost 0 bases, leaving 4 bases of the junction unmatched. The CDR3 loop reads CASSVEAGVDEQYF. The CDR3 DNA reads TGTGCCAGCAGCGTAGAAGCGGGAGTGGACGAGCAGTACTTC.

This clone has more than one count but fewer than ten. V and J are TRBV6-4 and TRBJ1-1, with D tentatively TRBD1 (6 bases). The CDR3 consists of 11 residues. The V end was cut by 8 bases, the J end by 11 bases, with 15 bases between. From germline, CDR1 is MRHNA and CDR2 SNTAGT. CDR3 amino acids: CASRERGAAFF. Here the CDR3 DNA reads TGTGCCAGCCGAGAACGGGGGGCCGCTTTCTTT.

V and J are TRBV7-9 and TRBJ2-1; D is unresolved. The CDR3 is 11 amino acids. V was pared by 7 bases and J by 8 bases, with 9 bases between. Germline V CDR1 and CDR2: SEHNR, FQNEAQ (reference sequence). The CDR3 protein is CASTSGHEQFF. The CDR3 DNA reads as TGTGCCAGCACTTCCGGCCATGAGCAGTTCTTC.